These 28 T cell receptor beta chains originate from one sample sequenced in a study of Ad26.COV2.S vaccination and SARS-CoV-2 variants. Clones were read by immunoSEQ multiplex PCR, and TCRdb kept only the in-frame ones, dropping some. Among about 350,000 clones listed, around nine tenths were seen once. Treatment: roughly 18 received Ad26.COV2.S at low or high dose, single or two shots; several received placebo; per-sample allocation not given. Samples were taken on day 63 after the first vaccine or placebo injection. The sequenced sample was peripheral blood, obtained in a trial of Ad26.COV2.S vaccine versus placebo. The source of these receptors is a person between 18 and 60 years old who received the Ad26.COV2.S COVID-19 vaccine or a placebo.

This chain joins TRBV28 and TRBJ2-3, with 9 positions matching TRBD2. Germline V lookup: CDR1 MDHEN, CDR2 SYDVKM. The CDR3 runs 18 residues. V was pared by 2 bases and J by 2 bases, with 11 bases of the junction left unmatched. The CDR3, as DNA: TGTGCCAGCAGTTTAATCGTGTTGCTAGCGGGGTCCACAGATACGCAGTATTTT. Translated: CASSLIVLLAGSTDTQYF.

This chain uses TRBV11-2 with TRBJ2-1, with D possibly being TRBD2 (6 bases). CDR1 is SGHAT and CDR2 is FQNNGV in the germline V gene. V was cut by 0 bases and J by 4 bases, with 10 bases left in between. There are 15 residues in the CDR3. The CDR3 sequence: CASSLEAGTYNEQFF. As DNA, the CDR3 is TGTGCCAGCAGCTTAGAGGCAGGGACTTACAATGAGCAGTTCTTC.

This chain joins TRBV19 and TRBJ2-5, with D tentatively TRBD2 (5 bases). Germline CDR1 and CDR2: LNHDA and SQIVND (reference sequence). With 5 bases removed from V and 2 bases from J, the gap between germline ends came to 18 bases. This CDR3 is 16 amino acids long. In DNA, the CDR3 is TGTGCCAGTAGTCCCCTACTCGGAGGCGCACAAGAGACCCAGTACTTC. Amino acid sequence: CASSPLLGGAQETQYF.

The rearrangement uses TRBV27 and TRBJ1-1, with 10 bases identical to TRBD1. Germline values: CDR1 MNHEY, CDR2 SMNVEV (reference sequence). The V and J ends lost 5 bases and 4 bases, in that order; junction bases with no gene match: 10. The CDR3 has 16 residues. CDR3 sequence: CASSQLRDRGVTEAFF. CDR3 in DNA: TGTGCCAGCAGTCAACTCCGGGACAGGGGCGTCACTGAAGCTTTCTTT.

The chain employs TRBV28 and TRBJ1-5; possibly TRBD1 for D (6 bases). In germline, CDR1 is MDHEN, CDR2 SYDVKM. Trimming cost V 5 bases and J 2 bases, with 22 bases left between them. This CDR3 has 18 residues. CDR3 protein: CASSEYSYRVRGNQPQHF. The CDR3 nucleotides are TGTGCCAGCAGTGAATACTCGTACAGGGTTCGGGGCAATCAGCCCCAGCATTTT.

This clone was counted a single time. The chain is built from TRBV12-3 or TRBV12-4 and TRBJ1-1, with D unclear. The CDR3 has 13 amino acids. Trimming left V 6 bases short and J 0 bases short, with 8 bases between. The CDR3 protein is CASRGSMNTEAFF. CDR3 bases: TGTGCCAGCAGGGGAAGTATGAACACTGAAGCTTTCTTT.

This chain joins TRBV2 and TRBJ2-7, with a possible D match to TRBD2 (6 bases). Trimming shortened V by 3 bases and J by 4 bases, and 10 bases separated the two germline ends. The CDR3 loop spans 13 amino acids. Looked up from germline, CDR1 is SNHLY and CDR2 is FYNNEI. The DNA of the CDR3 is TGTGCCAGCAGTGAGGGGGGATGGTACGAGCAGTACTTC. It is translated as CASSEGGWYEQYF.

This chain links TRBV27 with TRBJ2-5, with 8 bases that match TRBD1. The CDR3 sequence is 16 residues long. V was clipped by 5 bases and J by 4 bases; unmatched bases: 12. The germline gives CDR1 MNHEY, CDR2 SMNVEV (reference sequence). The CDR3 nucleotides are TGTGCCAGCAGTCCTAGGGGGGCAGGGGGCAGAGAGACCCAGTACTTC. Its protein is CASSPRGAGGRETQYF.

The chain links TRBV19 to TRBJ2-4; D not certain. The CDR3 covers 15 residues. Germline CDR1 is LNHDA and CDR2 is SQIVND (reference sequence). V dropped 5 bases and J dropped 1 base, with 12 bases sitting between them. The DNA of the CDR3 is TGTGCCAGTAGTCCCCTCCCTGGTGCCAAAAACATTCAGTACTTC. This encodes CASSPLPGAKNIQYF.

In nucleotides, the CDR3 is TGTGCCAGCAGTGTGGGCTACGAGCAGTACTTC. It encodes CASSVGYEQYF. The chain is built from TRBV25-1 and TRBJ2-7; D uncertain. The V end was cut by 4 bases, the J end by 3 bases, with 4 bases between. Germline V gene sequence: CDR1 MGHDK, CDR2 SYGVNS. This CDR3 has 11 residues.

This chain joins TRBV12-3 or TRBV12-4 and TRBJ1-5; the D is unclear. Trimming stripped 3 bases from V and 1 base from J, with 1 base between. This CDR3 is 12 amino acids long. The CDR3 reads CASSFSNQPQHF. The CDR3 coding sequence is TGTGCCAGCAGTTTCAGCAATCAGCCCCAGCATTTT.

This clone was seen a handful of times. As DNA, the CDR3 is TGTGCCAGCTCACCACGGGCAGTTCCTGAAGCTTTCTTT. It encodes CASSPRAVPEAFF. V and J are TRBV18 and TRBJ1-1; D gene uncertain. V was trimmed by 1 base and J by 6 bases, leaving 9 bases between them. CDR1 and CDR2 from the germline V gene are KGHSH and LQKENI. The CDR3 has 13 amino acids.

The chain combines TRBV5-1 with TRBJ2-1; D uncertain. Germline V gives CDR1 SGHRS, CDR2 YFSETQ. V lost 1 base and J lost 0, with 8 bases in between. The CDR3 runs to 15 residues. The CDR3 region has the DNA TGCGCCAGCAGCTTGCAGCAGAGCTCCTACAATGAGCAGTTCTTC. Residues: CASSLQQSSYNEQFF.

The rearrangement links TRBV9 to TRBJ2-1, with TRBD1 as a possible D gene (5 bases). The CDR3 covers 13 residues. CDR1 is SGDLS and CDR2 is YYNGEE in the germline V gene. The V and J ends lost 4 bases and 7 bases respectively, with 12 bases between them. As DNA, the CDR3 is TGTGCCAGCAGCTCGAGTCCAGGGAATGAGCAGTTCTTC. Amino acid sequence: CASSSSPGNEQFF.

V usage is TRBV25-1 and J usage is TRBJ1-6; unclear D gene. V lost 3 bases to trimming and J lost 10 bases, with 13 bases between them. The CDR3 is 14 residues long. Germline V gene data show CDR1 as MGHDK and CDR2 as SYGVNS. CDR3 protein: CASSEKGFRSPLHF. CDR3 nucleotide sequence: TGTGCCAGCAGTGAGAAAGGATTTAGGTCACCCCTCCACTTT.

This clone was picked up a small number of times. The rearrangement joins TRBV7-2 to TRBJ2-7; tentatively, D is TRBD2 (6 bases). The germline CDR1 and CDR2 sequences are SGHTA and FQGNSA. The CDR3 length is 13 residues. V lost 6 bases to trimming and J lost 6 bases, with 15 bases between them. The CDR3 loop reads CASSTLEGGEQYF. CDR3 bases: TGTGCCAGCAGTACCTTGGAGGGAGGCGAGCAGTACTTC.

The rearrangement uses TRBV19 and TRBJ1-1, with D possibly matching TRBD1 (6 bases). The V gene's germline CDR1 is LNHDA and CDR2 SQIVND (reference sequence). The CDR3 totals 16 residues. V was shortened by 4 bases and J by 0 bases, with 15 bases between the two germline ends. CDR3 sequence reads: CASSTYTSGVNTEAFF. The CDR3 DNA reads as TGTGCCAGTAGTACCTATACCTCAGGGGTGAACACTGAAGCTTTCTTT.

This clone was observed a handful of times. The rearrangement links TRBV5-5 to TRBJ1-3; possible D gene TRBD1, 5 bases. The CDR3 runs 16 residues. CDR1 is SGHKS, CDR2 YYEKEE, per germline (reference sequence). V gave up 5 bases and J gave up 0 bases, with 15 bases separating them. CDR3 in amino acids: CASRRGGTSSGNTIYF. CDR3 bases: TGTGCCAGCAGACGGGGCGGAACGAGCTCTGGAAACACCATATATTTT. The full variable domain, in which reference TRBV5-5 and TRBJ1-3 provide the parts outside the CDR3, is DAGVTQSPTHLIKTRGQQVTLRCSPISGHKSVSWYQQVLGQGPQFIFQYYEKEERGRGNFPDRFSARQFPNYSSELNVNALLLGDSALYLCASRRGGTSSGNTIYFGEGSWLTVV.

V and J are TRBV24-1 and TRBJ2-2, with D possibly being TRBD2 (5 bases). V was trimmed by 9 bases and J by 0 bases, leaving 7 bases between them. Per germline, CDR1 KGHDR and CDR2 SFDVKD. The CDR3 consists of 13 residues. The CDR3 nucleotides read TGTGCCACCGAACTAGCGAACACCGGGGAGCTGTTTTTT. Translated, it gives CATELANTGELFF.

The gene calls are TRBV6-4 and TRBJ2-1; D possibly corresponds to TRBD2 (5 bases). The CDR3 is made up of 11 amino acids. Germline V lookup: CDR1 MRHNA, CDR2 SNTAGT. Trimming pared 10 bases from V and 5 bases from J, leaving 9 bases between. The CDR3 DNA follows: TGTGCCACCGAGGGAGACAATGAGCAGTTCTTC. Protein product: CATEGDNEQFF.

The sample holds a few counts of this clone. The chain uses TRBV14 and TRBJ1-1; D unclear. The V end was cut by 1 base, the J end by 1 base, with 4 bases between. The CDR3 loop spans 13 amino acids. Germline V CDR1 and CDR2: SGHDN, FVKESK. CDR3 nucleotide sequence: TGTGCCAGCAGCCAAGCAGGGAACACTGAAGCTTTCTTT. Protein sequence: CASSQAGNTEAFF.

The CDR3 protein is CASSPDRRNQPQHF. The DNA for the CDR3 is TGTGCCAGCAGCCCCGACAGACGCAATCAGCCCCAGCATTTT. The chain carries TRBV6-5 and TRBJ1-5; TRBD1 is a possible D gene (5 bases). Trimming took 6 bases from V and 2 from J, leaving 11 bases between them. The CDR3 has 14 amino acids. From germline, CDR1 is MNHEY and CDR2 SVGAGI.

V gene TRBV7-2 combines with J gene TRBJ2-7, with 13 bases aligning to TRBD2. Germline-derived CDR1 and CDR2 are SGHTA and FQGNSA. V lost 5 bases to trimming and J lost 6 bases; unmatched junction nucleotides: 7. This CDR3 is built from 15 residues. The CDR3 nucleotides are TGTGCCAGCAGCCCAGGGACTAGCGGGATAGGCGAGCAGTACTTC. Translated: CASSPGTSGIGEQYF. Complete variable domain (other parts from reference TRBV7-2 and TRBJ2-7): GAGVSQSPSNKVTEKGKDVELRCDPISGHTALYWYRQSLGQGLEFLIYFQGNSAPDKSGLPSDRFSAERTGGSVSTLTIQRTQQEDSAVYLCASSPGTSGIGEQYFGPGTRLTVT.

The chain carries TRBV12-3 or TRBV12-4 and TRBJ1-2; no clear D gene. V was shortened by 6 bases and J by 8 bases, with 13 bases between the two germline ends. The CDR3 is 12 residues long. CDR3 sequence: CASRAGRAGYTF. The CDR3 DNA follows: TGTGCCAGCAGGGCCGGTAGGGCCGGCTACACCTTC.

The chain carries TRBV28 and TRBJ1-3; no reliable D call. In germline, CDR1 is MDHEN, CDR2 SYDVKM. V dropped 6 bases and J dropped 2 bases, with 8 bases sitting between them. The CDR3 totals 13 residues. The DNA for the CDR3 is TGTGCCAGCAGCGGTATGACTGGAAACACCATATATTTT. Its translation is CASSGMTGNTIYF.

The CDR3 loop reads CASSQLGGGDNYEQYF. As DNA, the CDR3 is TGCGCCAGCAGCCAGCTGGGGGGAGGGGATAACTACGAGCAGTACTTC. This chain links TRBV4-1 with TRBJ2-7, with 7 positions matching TRBD2. Germline V gene lookup returns CDR1 MGHRA and CDR2 YSYEKL. This CDR3 has 16 residues. V was pared by 3 bases and J by 3 bases, with 11 bases of the junction left unmatched.

The chain uses TRBV10-3 and TRBJ2-1, with D perhaps matching TRBD2 (6 bases). The germline CDR1 and CDR2 sequences are ENHRY and SYGVKD. V was clipped by 7 bases and J by 0 bases, with 10 bases between them. The CDR3 spans 14 residues. The CDR3 nucleotides read TGTGCCATCAAAATCGGGGGCTCCTACAATGAGCAGTTCTTC. This codes for CAIKIGGSYNEQFF.

CDR3 amino acids: CASSLGPTSGTRVGQFF. The CDR3, as DNA: TGTGCCAGCAGCTTAGGTCCCACTAGCGGGACCCGGGTGGGGCAGTTCTTC. The chain joins TRBV7-9 to TRBJ2-1, with 10 bases matching TRBD2. Per the germline V gene, CDR1 is SEHNR and CDR2 is FQNEAQ (reference sequence). The CDR3 runs to 17 residues. V was clipped by 1 base and J by 12 bases; unmatched bases: 15.